A single sample is the source of the 8 T cell receptor beta chains below, sequenced in a study of blood T cell repertoires in COVID-19. Method: immunoSEQ multiplex PCR; TCRdb's copy keeps in-frame clones and lacks some. This repertoire shows 90,000 to 120,000 clones, approximately 88% found once; its top ten account for roughly 4.4%. Input material: peripheral blood. These TCRs come from a human donor in a cohort sampled during active COVID-19.

The V gene is TRBV19, the J gene TRBJ2-6, with D possibly TRBD2 on 6 matching bases. The CDR3 contains 15 residues. Germline CDR1 is LNHDA and CDR2 is SQIVND (reference sequence). V lost 6 bases and J lost 2, with 11 bases in between. The CDR3 is CASSLTGAGANVLTF. CDR3 coding DNA: TGTGCCAGTAGCCTCACGGGGGCTGGGGCCAACGTCCTGACTTTC.

The chain links TRBV4-1 to TRBJ1-2; D gene unclear. From germline, CDR1 is MGHRA and CDR2 YSYEKL. The CDR3 spans 15 residues. V was shortened by 1 base and J by 6 bases, with 15 bases between the two germline ends. CDR3 in DNA: TGCGCCAGCAGCCAAGTTGCGGGGAGAATCAATGGCTACACCTTC. Encoded protein: CASSQVAGRINGYTF.

The V call is TRBV12-1, the J call TRBJ2-2; the table's D call, TRBD2, was not checked against the DNA. TRBV12-1 is described as a pseudogene. The CDR3 extends over 17 amino acids. For the CDR3, the DNA is TGTGCCAGCAGCTTTGTCGCGGGACTAGCGAAGACCGGGGAGCTGTTTTTT. Translation: CASSFVAGLAKTGELFF.

This rearrangement joins TRBV7-2 to TRBJ1-1; 8 bases fit TRBD1. CDR1 and CDR2 (germline): SGHTA, FQGNSA. Trimming took 2 bases from V and 5 from J; bases not matched to a gene: 4. The CDR3 consists of 14 residues. DNA for the CDR3: TGTGCCAGCAGCTTACAGGGGGCGGGAACTGAAGCTTTCTTT. It specifies CASSLQGAGTEAFF.

The CDR3 DNA reads TGTGCCACCAGTGATTGGACAGGGGCTGAAGCTTTCTTT. This sequence encodes CATSDWTGAEAFF. The chain couples TRBV24-1 to TRBJ1-1; TRBD1 agrees at 9 bases. The CDR3 runs to 13 residues. The V and J ends lost 2 bases and 6 bases, in that order; junction bases with no gene match: 0. Germline loops: CDR1 KGHDR, CDR2 SFDVKD.

The chain links TRBV5-1 to TRBJ2-3, with TRBD1 identical over 12 bases. CDR1 and CDR2 (germline): SGHRS, YFSETQ. The CDR3 runs 17 residues. Trimming cost V 1 base and J 3 bases; bases outside gene matches: 6. CDR3 in amino acids: CASSLYGTGGLTDTQYF. CDR3 DNA sequence: TGCGCCAGCAGCTTGTACGGGACAGGGGGCCTAACAGATACGCAGTATTTT. The whole variable domain, remainder taken from reference TRBV5-1 and TRBJ2-3, is KAGVTQTPRYLIKTRGQQVTLSCSPISGHRSVSWYQQTPGQGLQFLFEYFSETQRNKGNFPGRFSGRQFSNSRSEMNVSTLELGDSALYLCASSLYGTGGLTDTQYFGPGTRLTVL.

The J gene is TRBJ2-6, the V gene TRBV27; D is ambiguous. Trimming left V 3 bases short and J 0 bases short, with 12 bases between. Per germline, CDR1 MNHEY and CDR2 SMNVEV (reference sequence). The CDR3 length is 17 residues. Written as DNA, the CDR3 is TGTGCCAGCAGTTTTCAGTTGCCAGGCTCTGGGGCCAACGTCCTGACTTTC. It yields the protein CASSFQLPGSGANVLTF.

The V and J genes are TRBV5-1 and TRBJ1-4; 8 bases are shared with TRBD1. With V trimmed by 6 bases and J by 0 bases, 13 bases remained unmatched. CDR1 is SGHRS, CDR2 YFSETQ, per germline. The CDR3 has 18 residues. In DNA, the CDR3 is TGCGCCAGCAAGTCGACAGGGGCCTTACATACAACTAATGAAAAACTGTTTTTT. Translated: CASKSTGALHTTNEKLFF.